The T cell receptor (beta chain) described here comes from a study of blood T cell repertoires in COVID-19. Across the whole study: Both acute and convalescent COVID-19 samples were obtained from the United States, Italy and Spain.

Residents of 24 US areas, aged roughly 18 to 90 years, made up the participants. As processed by the authors: Researchers report that nucleated cell counts were estimated from reference gene primer amplification. Generated by immunoSEQ multiplex PCR, the TCRdb table keeps only in-frame clones and is missing some. That table supplies the V and J calls and clone size; D and trimming were determined from the DNA. This table holds roughly 200,000 clones, 89% found once. Germline loops: CDR1 SGHDN, CDR2 FVKESK. V was pared by 3 bases and J by 0 bases, with 15 bases between. This CDR3 contains 18 residues. The clonotype originates from a woman aged 40 to 50 with acute COVID-19. The specimen was PBMCs or T cells enriched from blood (not recorded which). V is TRBV14 and J is TRBJ1-6; D remains ambiguous. The CDR3: CASSHRSGRSSYNSPLHF. CDR3 in DNA: TGTGCCAGCAGCCACCGGTCAGGCCGAAGCTCCTATAATTCACCCCTCCACTTT.